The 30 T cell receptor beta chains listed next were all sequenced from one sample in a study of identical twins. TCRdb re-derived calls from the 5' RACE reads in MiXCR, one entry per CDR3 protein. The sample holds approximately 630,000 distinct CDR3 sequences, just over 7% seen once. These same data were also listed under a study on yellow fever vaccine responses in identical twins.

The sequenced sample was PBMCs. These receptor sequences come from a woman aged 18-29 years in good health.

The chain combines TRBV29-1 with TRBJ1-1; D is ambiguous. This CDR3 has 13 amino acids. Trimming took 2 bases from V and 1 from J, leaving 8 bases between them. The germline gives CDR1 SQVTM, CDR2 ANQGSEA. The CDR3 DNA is TGCAGCGTTGAATTGAGCACGAACACTGAAGCTTTCTTT. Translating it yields CSVELSTNTEAFF.

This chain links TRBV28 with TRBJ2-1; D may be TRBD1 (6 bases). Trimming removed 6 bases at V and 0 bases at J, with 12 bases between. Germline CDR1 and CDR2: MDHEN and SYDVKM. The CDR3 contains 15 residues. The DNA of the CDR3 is TGTGCCAGCAGATACCCGGGACACTCCTACAATGAGCAGTTCTTC. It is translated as CASRYPGHSYNEQFF.

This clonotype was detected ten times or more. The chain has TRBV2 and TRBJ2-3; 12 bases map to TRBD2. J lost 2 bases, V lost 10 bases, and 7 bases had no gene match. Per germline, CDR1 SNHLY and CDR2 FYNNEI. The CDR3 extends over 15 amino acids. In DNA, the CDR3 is TGTGCCACTGGACTAGCGGGGACTAACACAGATACGCAGTATTTT. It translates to CATGLAGTNTDTQYF.

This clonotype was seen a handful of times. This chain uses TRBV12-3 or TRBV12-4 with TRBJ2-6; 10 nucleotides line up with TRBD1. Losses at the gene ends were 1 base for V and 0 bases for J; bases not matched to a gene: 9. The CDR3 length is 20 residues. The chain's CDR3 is CASSLGGWTGGNSGANVLTF. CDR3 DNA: TGTGCCAGCAGTTTAGGGGGCTGGACAGGGGGAAACTCTGGGGCCAACGTCCTGACTTTC.

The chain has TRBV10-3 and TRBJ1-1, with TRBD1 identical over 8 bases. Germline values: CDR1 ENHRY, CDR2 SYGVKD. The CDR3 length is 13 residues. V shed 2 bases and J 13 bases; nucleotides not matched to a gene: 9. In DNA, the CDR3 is TGTGCCATCAGTGAGGTAGGGGTGACAGGGGTTTTCTTT. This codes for CAISEVGVTGVFF.

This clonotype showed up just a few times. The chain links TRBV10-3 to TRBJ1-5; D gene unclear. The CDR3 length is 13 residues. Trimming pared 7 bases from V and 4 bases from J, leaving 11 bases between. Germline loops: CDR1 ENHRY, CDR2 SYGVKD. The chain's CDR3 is CAIMGGLNQPQHF. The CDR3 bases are TGTGCCATCATGGGCGGCCTTAATCAGCCCCAGCATTTT.

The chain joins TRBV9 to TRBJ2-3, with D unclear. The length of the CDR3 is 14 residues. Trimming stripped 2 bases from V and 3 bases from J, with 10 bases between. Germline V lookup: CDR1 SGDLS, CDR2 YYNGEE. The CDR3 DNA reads TGTGCCAGCAGCGTGTTACTACATACAGATACGCAGTATTTT. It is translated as CASSVLLHTDTQYF.

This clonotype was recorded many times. The CDR3 nucleotides are TGTGCCAGCAGTTTAGGGGACAGGGGGGAGACCCAGTACTTC. It is translated as CASSLGDRGETQYF. The genes are TRBV12-3 or TRBV12-4 and TRBJ2-5; 11 bases agree with TRBD1. V lost 1 base to trimming and J lost 5 bases; unmatched junction nucleotides: 0. The CDR3 is made up of 14 amino acids.

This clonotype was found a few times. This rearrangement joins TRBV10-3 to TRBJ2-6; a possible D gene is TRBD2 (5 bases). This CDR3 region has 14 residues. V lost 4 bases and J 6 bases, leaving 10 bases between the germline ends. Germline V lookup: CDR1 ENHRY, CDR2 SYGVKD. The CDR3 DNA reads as TGTGCCATCAGTGGGGAGCTGGCGGCCAACGTCCTGACTTTC. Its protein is CAISGELAANVLTF.

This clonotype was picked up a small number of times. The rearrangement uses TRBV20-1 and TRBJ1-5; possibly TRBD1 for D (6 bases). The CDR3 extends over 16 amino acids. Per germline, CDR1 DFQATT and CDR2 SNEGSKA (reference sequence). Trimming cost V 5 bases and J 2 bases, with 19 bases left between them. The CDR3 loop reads CSAQDRLFNGNQPQHF. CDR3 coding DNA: TGCAGTGCTCAGGACAGACTCTTTAATGGCAATCAGCCCCAGCATTTT.

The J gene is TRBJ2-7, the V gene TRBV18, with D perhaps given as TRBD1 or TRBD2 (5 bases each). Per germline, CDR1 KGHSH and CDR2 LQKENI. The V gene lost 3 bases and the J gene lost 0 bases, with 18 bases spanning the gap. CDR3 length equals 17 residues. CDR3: CASSPNWQRTISYEQYF. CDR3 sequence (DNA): TGTGCCAGCTCACCGAACTGGCAGCGGACAATCTCCTACGAGCAGTACTTC.

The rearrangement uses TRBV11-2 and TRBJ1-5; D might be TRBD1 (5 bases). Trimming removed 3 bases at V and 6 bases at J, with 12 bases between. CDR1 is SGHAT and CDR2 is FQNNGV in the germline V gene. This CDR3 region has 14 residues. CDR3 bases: TGTGCCAGCAGCTTGGTGCCAGGGAGTCAGCCCCAGCATTTT. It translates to CASSLVPGSQPQHF.

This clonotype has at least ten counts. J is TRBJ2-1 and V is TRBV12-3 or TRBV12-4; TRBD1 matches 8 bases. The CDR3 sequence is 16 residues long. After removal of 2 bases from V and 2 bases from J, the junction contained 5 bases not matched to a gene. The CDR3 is CASSLFEQGAYNEQFF. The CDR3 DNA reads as TGTGCCAGCAGTTTATTTGAACAGGGGGCCTACAATGAGCAGTTCTTC.

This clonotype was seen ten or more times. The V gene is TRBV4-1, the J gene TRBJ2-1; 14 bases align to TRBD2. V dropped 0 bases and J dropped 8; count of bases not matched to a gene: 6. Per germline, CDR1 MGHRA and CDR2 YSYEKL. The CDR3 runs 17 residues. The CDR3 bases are TGCGCCAGCAGCCAAGAGTTGGGACTAGCGGGAGATCATGAGCAGTTCTTC. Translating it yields CASSQELGLAGDHEQFF.

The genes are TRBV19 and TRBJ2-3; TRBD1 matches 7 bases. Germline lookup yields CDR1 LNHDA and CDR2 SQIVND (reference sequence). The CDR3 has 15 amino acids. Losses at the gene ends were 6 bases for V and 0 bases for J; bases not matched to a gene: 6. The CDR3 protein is CASSNRGISTDTQYF. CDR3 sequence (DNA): TGTGCCAGTAGCAACAGGGGCATTAGCACAGATACGCAGTATTTT.

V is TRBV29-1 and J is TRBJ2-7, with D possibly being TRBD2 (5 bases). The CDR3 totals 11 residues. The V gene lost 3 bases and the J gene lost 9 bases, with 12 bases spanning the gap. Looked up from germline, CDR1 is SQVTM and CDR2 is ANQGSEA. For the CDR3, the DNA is TGCAGCGTTGATGAGGGATTCGGGCAGTACTTC. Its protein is CSVDEGFGQYF.

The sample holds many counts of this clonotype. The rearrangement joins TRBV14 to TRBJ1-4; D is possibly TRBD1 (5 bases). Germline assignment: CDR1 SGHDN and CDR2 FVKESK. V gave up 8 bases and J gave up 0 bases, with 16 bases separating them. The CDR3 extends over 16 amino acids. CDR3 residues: CASHPGPAATNEKLFF. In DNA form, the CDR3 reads TGTGCCAGCCATCCGGGACCGGCTGCAACTAATGAAAAACTGTTTTTT.

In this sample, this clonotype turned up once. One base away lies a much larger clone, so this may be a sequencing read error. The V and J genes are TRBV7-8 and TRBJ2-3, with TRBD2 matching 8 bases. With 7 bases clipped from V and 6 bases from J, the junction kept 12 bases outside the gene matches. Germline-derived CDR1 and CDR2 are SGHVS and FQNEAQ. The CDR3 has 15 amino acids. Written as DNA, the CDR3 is TGTGCCAGCATCCCGACTAGCGCGAAAAAGGATACGCAGTATTTT. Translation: CASIPTSAKKDTQYF.

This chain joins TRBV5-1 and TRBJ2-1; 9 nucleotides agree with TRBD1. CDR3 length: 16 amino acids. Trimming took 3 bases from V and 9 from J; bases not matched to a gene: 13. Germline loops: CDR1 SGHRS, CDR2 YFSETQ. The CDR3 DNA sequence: TGCGCCAGCAGCTGGTTGGGACAGGGTAGTGGCTTTGAGCAGTTCTTC. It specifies CASSWLGQGSGFEQFF.

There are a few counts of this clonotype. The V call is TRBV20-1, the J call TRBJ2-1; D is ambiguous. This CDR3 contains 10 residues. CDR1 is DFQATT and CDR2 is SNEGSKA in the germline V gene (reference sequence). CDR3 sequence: CSLPGREQFF. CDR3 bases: TGCAGCCTCCCCGGCAGGGAGCAGTTCTTC.

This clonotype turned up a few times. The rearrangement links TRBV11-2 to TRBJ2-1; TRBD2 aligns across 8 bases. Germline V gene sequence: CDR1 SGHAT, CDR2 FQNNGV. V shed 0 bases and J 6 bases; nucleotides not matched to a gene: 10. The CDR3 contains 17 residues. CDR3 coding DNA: TGTGCCAGCAGCTTAGATTTTGGGCGGGGGGTCGGCAATGAGCAGTTCTTC. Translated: CASSLDFGRGVGNEQFF.

The CDR3 DNA reads as TGTGCCAGCAGCAGGGAGCTCGGGGAGCTGTTTTTT. Its translation: CASSRELGELFF. The chain is built from TRBV5-6 and TRBJ2-2; perhaps TRBD2 as D (5 bases). With 4 bases removed from V and 7 bases from J, the gap between germline ends came to 8 bases. The germline V gene encodes CDR1 SGHDT and CDR2 YYEEEE. The CDR3 spans 12 residues.

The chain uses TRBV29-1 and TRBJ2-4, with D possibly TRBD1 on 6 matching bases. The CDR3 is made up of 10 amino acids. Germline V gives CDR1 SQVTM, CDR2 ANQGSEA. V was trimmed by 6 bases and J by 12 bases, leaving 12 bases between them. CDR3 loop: CSVTQGNQYF. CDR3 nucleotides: TGCAGCGTCACACAGGGCAATCAGTACTTC.

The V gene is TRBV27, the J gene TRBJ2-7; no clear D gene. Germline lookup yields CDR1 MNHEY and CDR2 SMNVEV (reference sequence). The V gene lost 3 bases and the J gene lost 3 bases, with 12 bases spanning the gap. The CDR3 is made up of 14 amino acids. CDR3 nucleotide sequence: TGTGCCAGCAGTTTCGGTGGGCCTGGCTACGAGCAGTACTTC. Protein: CASSFGGPGYEQYF.

As DNA, the CDR3 is TGTGCCAGCAGTGCCCCCGCGACCAGGGCCCAGTACTTC. Translating gives CASSAPATRAQYF. The rearrangement uses TRBV6-1 and TRBJ2-5; possible D gene TRBD1, 5 bases. The CDR3 is 13 residues long. Trimming stripped 4 bases from V and 9 bases from J, with 15 bases between. From germline, CDR1 is MNHNS and CDR2 SASEGT.

The CDR3 reads CASSQDYGVGGYTF. CDR3 nucleotides: TGCGCCAGCAGCCAAGATTACGGGGTCGGTGGCTACACCTTC. J is TRBJ1-2 and V is TRBV4-1; D unclear. The CDR3 runs 14 residues. Trimming removed 0 bases from V and 7 bases from J, with 12 bases in between. Germline V gene sequence: CDR1 MGHRA, CDR2 YSYEKL.

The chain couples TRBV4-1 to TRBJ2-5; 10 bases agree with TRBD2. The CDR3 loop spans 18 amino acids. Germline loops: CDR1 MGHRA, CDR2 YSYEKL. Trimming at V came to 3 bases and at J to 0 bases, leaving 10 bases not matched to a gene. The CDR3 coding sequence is TGCGCCAGCAGCCATACTTCGGCTAGCGGGGGAGACCAAGAGACCCAGTACTTC. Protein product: CASSHTSASGGDQETQYF.

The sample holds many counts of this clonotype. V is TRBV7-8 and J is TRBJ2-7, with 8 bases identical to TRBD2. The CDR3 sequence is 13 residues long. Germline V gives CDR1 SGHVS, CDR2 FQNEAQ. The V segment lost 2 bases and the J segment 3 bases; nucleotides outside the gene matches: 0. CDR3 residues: CASSLSGSYEQYF. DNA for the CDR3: TGTGCCAGCAGCTTAAGCGGGAGCTACGAGCAGTACTTC.

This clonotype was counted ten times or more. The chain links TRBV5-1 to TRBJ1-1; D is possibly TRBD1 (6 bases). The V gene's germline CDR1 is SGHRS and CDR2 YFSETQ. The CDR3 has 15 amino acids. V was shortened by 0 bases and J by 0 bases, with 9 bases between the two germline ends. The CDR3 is CASSLVGQMNTEAFF. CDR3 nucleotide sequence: TGCGCCAGCAGCTTGGTCGGACAGATGAACACTGAAGCTTTCTTT.

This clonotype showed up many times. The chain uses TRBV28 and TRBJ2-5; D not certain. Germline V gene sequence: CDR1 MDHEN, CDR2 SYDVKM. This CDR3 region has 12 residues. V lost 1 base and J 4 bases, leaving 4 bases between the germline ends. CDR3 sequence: CASSLFGETQYF. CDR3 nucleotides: TGTGCCAGCAGTTTATTTGGAGAGACCCAGTACTTC.